The 30 T cell receptor beta chains in this list originate from one sample, sequenced in a study of T-cell reconstitution after alpha-beta-depleted transplantation in children. Researchers prepared the TCRbeta library using unique molecular identifiers, the study reports. TCRdb passed the PCR reads through MiXCR, listing each CDR3 protein once. The data contain approximately 150,000 distinct CDR3 sequences, 8.5% to 10% of them singletons. Sequencing was performed on PBMCs, mostly from graft donor cells, taken 180 days after TCRalphabeta/CD19-depleted stem cell transplant. The receptors shown here come from a female patient aged 2-9 years who had a stem cell transplant for congenital amegakaryocytic thrombocytopenia, so the T cells may come from the graft donor.

A few counts support this clonotype. The chain recombines TRBV5-6 with TRBJ2-5; weak D call: TRBD2 (5 bases). The germline CDR1 and CDR2 sequences are SGHDT and YYEEEE. The CDR3 totals 17 residues. Trimming pared 0 bases from V and 1 base from J, leaving 16 bases between. CDR3: CASSLEYVTRAQETQYF. Here the CDR3 DNA reads TGTGCCAGCAGCTTGGAATACGTGACGAGGGCCCAAGAGACCCAGTACTTC.

This clonotype was counted many times. The chain uses TRBV4-1 and TRBJ2-3; D call uncertain. The V gene's germline CDR1 is MGHRA and CDR2 YSYEKL. Trimming cost V 1 base and J 6 bases, with 17 bases left between them. This CDR3 has 16 residues. The CDR3 loop is CASSQVLIAVLDTQYF. In DNA, the CDR3 is TGCGCCAGCAGCCAAGTATTAATCGCGGTTTTGGATACGCAGTATTTT.

The V and J genes are TRBV3-1 and TRBJ2-1; TRBD2 matches 12 bases. The ends lost 4 bases at V and 6 bases at J; junction bases unmatched: 4. The CDR3 runs to 15 residues. Germline assignment: CDR1 LGHDT and CDR2 YNNKEL (reference sequence). This CDR3 is CASSPGLAGINEQFF. Written as DNA, the CDR3 is TGTGCCAGCAGCCCAGGACTAGCGGGGATCAATGAGCAGTTCTTC.

There are many counts of this clonotype. This chain joins TRBV20-1 and TRBJ1-2; 9 bases are a match to TRBD1. The CDR3 is 19 amino acids. Germline CDR1 and CDR2: DFQATT and SNEGSKA (reference sequence). Germline trimming cut 1 base from V and 6 bases from J; bases unmatched to any gene: 21. The CDR3 protein is CSARVEEPWTGDLLDGYTF. The CDR3 DNA reads as TGCAGTGCTAGAGTAGAGGAGCCGTGGACAGGGGACCTCCTGGATGGCTACACCTTC.

The gene calls are TRBV7-3 and TRBJ2-1, with 8 bases fitting TRBD1. With 5 bases clipped from V and 4 bases from J, the junction kept 7 bases outside the gene matches. The CDR3 contains 15 residues. Germline loops: CDR1 SGHTA, CDR2 FQGTGA. Here the CDR3 reads CASSIDRGVYNEQFF. CDR3 sequence (DNA): TGTGCCAGCAGCATAGACAGGGGAGTTTACAATGAGCAGTTCTTC.

A word on this clonotype: One junction end disagrees with the germline gene, perhaps due to a read error. The chain joins TRBV5-1 to TRBJ1-1; no firm D call. The CDR3 spans 14 residues. Germline V gene data show CDR1 as SGHRS and CDR2 as YFSETQ. The CDR3 DNA reads as TGCGTCAGCAGCTACGTGGGAGCTAACACTGAAGCTTTCTTT. Translating it yields CVSSYVGANTEAFF.

This clonotype was counted at least ten times. The rearrangement joins TRBV7-6 to TRBJ1-6, with D perhaps matching TRBD1 (6 bases). V was pared by 2 bases and J by 8 bases, with 13 bases between. From germline, CDR1 is SGHVS and CDR2 FNYEAQ. CDR3 length equals 15 residues. The CDR3 sequence is CASSLWGPGDSPLHF. The CDR3, as DNA: TGTGCCAGCAGCTTATGGGGCCCAGGGGATTCACCCCTCCACTTT.

The V gene is TRBV5-5, the J gene TRBJ1-2; D is unresolved. This CDR3 region has 15 residues. V was trimmed by 4 bases and J by 3 bases, leaving 16 bases between them. Germline-derived CDR1 and CDR2 are SGHKS and YYEKEE (reference sequence). Here the CDR3 reads CASSPLQLNDYGYTF. CDR3 in DNA: TGTGCCAGCAGCCCACTACAACTTAATGACTATGGCTACACCTTC.

This clonotype was detected ten times or more. This chain links TRBV5-6 with TRBJ1-1; no reliable D call. CDR3 length: 16 residues. The V gene lost 0 bases and the J gene lost 0 bases, with 12 bases spanning the gap. Germline V gives CDR1 SGHDT, CDR2 YYEEEE. The CDR3 DNA sequence: TGTGCCAGCAGCTTGGTTCCCGGTGATATGAACACTGAAGCTTTCTTT. Residues: CASSLVPGDMNTEAFF.

This clonotype was observed many times. The V call is TRBV5-1, the J call TRBJ2-1, with 9 bases identical to TRBD2. Losses at the gene ends were 5 bases for V and 2 bases for J; bases not matched to a gene: 2. CDR3 length: 14 amino acids. CDR1 is SGHRS, CDR2 YFSETQ, per germline. DNA for the CDR3: TGCGCCAGCAGACTAGCGGGTGCCTACAATGAGCAGTTCTTC. Amino acids: CASRLAGAYNEQFF.

This clonotype was detected many times. The V gene is TRBV20-1, the J gene TRBJ2-7; the D is unclear. The CDR3 is 14 amino acids. Germline CDR1 is DFQATT and CDR2 is SNEGSKA (reference sequence). V lost 0 bases, J lost 0 bases, and 9 bases lay in between. The CDR3, as DNA: TGCAGTGCTAGAGATCGTCGCCTCTCCTACGAGCAGTACTTC. Protein product: CSARDRRLSYEQYF.

This clonotype was detected many times. The chain employs TRBV5-1 and TRBJ2-1; 8 nucleotides line up with TRBD2. The ends lost 6 bases at V and 4 bases at J; junction bases unmatched: 6. Germline assignment: CDR1 SGHRS and CDR2 YFSETQ. This CDR3 contains 14 residues. CDR3 bases: TGCGCCAGCACATCCATAGCGGGATACAATGAGCAGTTCTTC. Translation: CASTSIAGYNEQFF.

There are many counts of this clonotype. The V gene is TRBV7-7, the J gene TRBJ2-3, with 7 bases matching TRBD1. The CDR3 length is 15 residues. CDR1 and CDR2 from the germline V gene are SSHAT and FNYEAQ (reference sequence). Losses at the gene ends were 4 bases for V and 1 base for J; bases not matched to a gene: 5. The CDR3 spells CASSSGGRGTDTQYF. The CDR3 DNA follows: TGTGCCAGCAGCTCAGGGGGAAGGGGCACAGATACGCAGTATTTT.

This clonotype was observed many times. The J gene is TRBJ1-3, the V gene TRBV10-3; D uncertain. Trimming shortened V by 3 bases and J by 3 bases, and 6 bases separated the two germline ends. This CDR3 contains 13 residues. Germline CDR1 is ENHRY and CDR2 is SYGVKD. For the CDR3, the DNA is TGTGCCATCAGTGACAAGAATGGAAACACCATATATTTT. Its protein product is CAISDKNGNTIYF.

This clonotype was observed a few times. V usage is TRBV7-2 and J usage is TRBJ2-7, with D perhaps matching TRBD2 (6 bases). V was pared by 2 bases and J by 3 bases, with 14 bases between. Germline lookup yields CDR1 SGHTA and CDR2 FQGNSA. The CDR3 sequence is 15 residues long. The CDR3 region is CASSLITRAGYEQYF. CDR3 coding DNA: TGTGCCAGCAGCTTAATTACTCGAGCGGGCTACGAGCAGTACTTC.

This clonotype has ten or more counts. Here the CDR3 reads CATNGGGDYEQYF. The DNA for the CDR3 is TGTGCCACTAACGGTGGGGGGGACTACGAGCAGTACTTC. This chain joins TRBV10-3 and TRBJ2-7; TRBD2 agrees at 7 bases. This CDR3 has 13 residues. CDR1 is ENHRY and CDR2 is SYGVKD in the germline V gene. V shed 10 bases and J 3 bases; nucleotides not matched to a gene: 9.

As concerns this clonotype: A much larger clone differs from this one at a single base, so this may be a read error. The missing conserved phenylalanine or tryptophan at the end of this CDR3 makes a read error likely. The chain is built from TRBV20-1 and TRBJ1-2; 8 nucleotides align to TRBD1. There are 13 residues in the CDR3. V shed 0 bases, J shed 8 bases, and the junction held 5 bases outside the gene matches. CDR1 and CDR2 from the germline V gene are DFQATT and SNEGSKA (reference sequence). The CDR3 loop reads CSAREAGGYGYTL. The CDR3 nucleotides are TGCAGTGCTAGAGAGGCAGGGGGCTACGGCTACACCTTG.

This clonotype was seen at least ten times. The chain joins TRBV29-1 to TRBJ1-2, with TRBD1 as a possible D gene (5 bases). V lost 4 bases and J lost 4, with 13 bases in between. Germline values: CDR1 SQVTM, CDR2 ANQGSEA. There are 13 residues in the CDR3. The CDR3 sequence: CSVVGVAGYGYTF. Written as DNA, the CDR3 is TGCAGCGTTGTAGGGGTCGCGGGCTATGGCTACACCTTC.

In its sample, this clonotype was seen many times. The chain carries TRBV28 and TRBJ1-1; perhaps TRBD1 as D (6 bases). The V end was cut by 0 bases, the J end by 5 bases, with 13 bases between. Germline loops: CDR1 MDHEN, CDR2 SYDVKM. This CDR3 region has 15 residues. The CDR3 is CASSLWESQGTEAFF. In DNA, the CDR3 is TGTGCCAGCAGTTTATGGGAAAGCCAGGGGACTGAAGCTTTCTTT.

Ten or more counts support this clonotype. The chain carries TRBV10-3 and TRBJ2-2; no clear D. From germline, CDR1 is ENHRY and CDR2 SYGVKD. Trimming pared 10 bases from V and 0 bases from J, leaving 9 bases between. The CDR3 contains 13 residues. This chain's CDR3 is CATRPPNTGELFF. The CDR3 nucleotides read TGTGCCACCCGACCCCCGAACACCGGGGAGCTGTTTTTT.

The chain joins TRBV2 to TRBJ1-1, with 7 bases lining up with TRBD1. The CDR3 runs 15 residues. Looked up from germline, CDR1 is SNHLY and CDR2 is FYNNEI. The V and J ends lost 7 bases and 0 bases, in that order; junction bases with no gene match: 8. As DNA, the CDR3 is TGTGCCAGCAAACCCGGGACAGCATTGAACACTGAAGCTTTCTTT. Translation: CASKPGTALNTEAFF.

This clonotype was seen more than once but under ten times. This chain links TRBV20-1 with TRBJ2-7; 8 bases agree with TRBD1. The CDR3 is made up of 14 amino acids. The germline V gene has CDR1 DFQATT and CDR2 SNEGSKA (reference sequence). V lost 3 bases and J lost 3; bases outside the gene matches: 7. CDR3: CSARDRVEGYEQYF. The CDR3 DNA sequence: TGCAGTGCTAGGGACAGGGTGGAGGGCTACGAGCAGTACTTC.

This clonotype was observed many times. J is TRBJ2-6 and V is TRBV28; D gene ambiguous. Germline V gene sequence: CDR1 MDHEN, CDR2 SYDVKM. The CDR3 loop spans 14 amino acids. Trimming shortened V by 7 bases and J by 4 bases, and 11 bases separated the two germline ends. CDR3: CASTTAPGANVLTF. CDR3 coding DNA: TGTGCCAGCACCACCGCCCCAGGGGCCAACGTCCTGACTTTC.

The V and J genes are TRBV19 and TRBJ2-1; tentative D call: TRBD2 (6 bases). This CDR3 spans 15 amino acids. Trimming stripped 2 bases from V and 4 bases from J, with 12 bases between. Germline assignment: CDR1 LNHDA and CDR2 SQIVND (reference sequence). CDR3 region: CASSIRRVPYNEQFF. DNA of the CDR3: TGTGCCAGTAGTATAAGGAGGGTCCCGTACAATGAGCAGTTCTTC. Filled out from reference TRBV19 and TRBJ2-1, the complete variable domain reads DGGITQSPKYLFRKEGQNVTLSCEQNLNHDAMYWYRQDPGQGLRLIYYSQIVNDFQKGDIAEGYSVSREKKESFPLTVTSAQKNPTAFYLCASSIRRVPYNEQFFGPGTRLTVL.

The genes are TRBV11-1 and TRBJ2-5; 7 bases match TRBD1. Germline CDR1 reads SGHAT; CDR2 reads FQDESV (reference sequence). The CDR3 consists of 13 residues. Trimming removed 4 bases from V and 4 bases from J; junction bases left unmatched: 3. CDR3 nucleotide sequence: TGTGCCAGCAGCTCTACAGGGGTAGAGACCCAGTACTTC. Residues: CASSSTGVETQYF.

There are many counts of this clonotype. V and J are TRBV20-1 and TRBJ2-5; no clear D. CDR1 and CDR2 from the germline V gene are DFQATT and SNEGSKA (reference sequence). The CDR3 is 12 residues long. V dropped 1 base and J dropped 2 bases, with 5 bases sitting between them. The CDR3 spells CSARASQETQYF. The CDR3 DNA is TGCAGTGCTAGAGCTTCTCAAGAGACCCAGTACTTC.

This rearrangement joins TRBV7-2 to TRBJ2-1; 8 nucleotides match TRBD2. V lost 6 bases to trimming and J lost 7 bases; unmatched junction nucleotides: 5. In germline, CDR1 is SGHTA, CDR2 FQGNSA. The CDR3 contains 13 residues. The DNA of the CDR3 is TGTGCCAGCAGATCAGCGGGAGTAAATGAGCAGTTCTTC. Its translation: CASRSAGVNEQFF. Complete variable domain (other parts from reference TRBV7-2 and TRBJ2-1): GAGVSQSPSNKVTEKGKDVELRCDPISGHTALYWYRQSLGQGLEFLIYFQGNSAPDKSGLPSDRFSAERTGGSVSTLTIQRTQQEDSAVYLCASRSAGVNEQFFGPGTRLTVL.

This clonotype appeared many times. The V gene is TRBV20-1, the J gene TRBJ1-2; D is unclear. The length of the CDR3 is 14 residues. Germline V gene sequence: CDR1 DFQATT, CDR2 SNEGSKA (reference sequence). Trimming took 0 bases from V and 2 from J, leaving 10 bases between them. The CDR3, as DNA: TGCAGTGCTAGAGATCAAGGTCTAAACTATGGCTACACCTTC. It yields the protein CSARDQGLNYGYTF.

This clonotype was observed a few times. The rearrangement uses TRBV10-2 and TRBJ2-7; D not certain. Looked up from germline, CDR1 is WSHSY and CDR2 is SAAADI. This CDR3 contains 15 residues. With 0 bases removed from V and 0 bases from J, the gap between germline ends came to 9 bases. DNA of the CDR3: TGCGCCAGCAGTGAGTCTGTGCACTTCTCCTACGAGCAGTACTTC. Translation gives CASSESVHFSYEQYF.

This clonotype has a count of ten or more. The CDR3 region is CASSRRDLLTDTQYF. CDR3 DNA sequence: TGTGCCAGCTCCCGCCGGGACTTGCTAACAGATACGCAGTATTTT. V is TRBV2 and J is TRBJ2-3; a possible D gene is TRBD2 (6 bases). CDR1 is SNHLY, CDR2 FYNNEI, per germline. This CDR3 has 15 residues. The V gene lost 8 bases and the J gene lost 3 bases, with 18 bases spanning the gap.